These 21 T cell receptor beta chains were sequenced from one sample in a study of identical twins. MiXCR was run by TCRdb on the 5' RACE reads, yielding one entry per CDR3 protein. The data contain about 470,000 distinct CDR3 sequences, 20% to 25% of them singletons. The sample was also reused in another study, on T cells expressing NK-cell markers.

Sequencing used CD4+ T cells sorted from blood. These receptor sequences come from a woman between 18 and 29 years old in good health.

This chain joins TRBV6-1 and TRBJ1-1, with 8 bases matching TRBD1. Trimming took 6 bases from V and 6 from J; bases not matched to a gene: 9. The CDR3 is made up of 14 amino acids. CDR1 is MNHNS and CDR2 is SASEGT in the germline V gene. The CDR3 loop reads CASRDTRGRAEAFF. The CDR3 DNA follows: TGTGCCAGCAGGGATACCAGGGGGCGCGCTGAAGCTTTCTTT.

This chain joins TRBV12-3 or TRBV12-4 and TRBJ2-7; the match to TRBD2 covers 8 bases. Trimming at V came to 6 bases and at J to 2 bases, leaving 3 bases not matched to a gene. The CDR3 extends over 13 amino acids. For the CDR3, the DNA is TGTGCCAGCAGGAAAGCGGGAGCCTACGAGCAGTACTTC. It yields the protein CASRKAGAYEQYF.

The DNA for the CDR3 is TGTGCCAGCCGGATTCAGGGGGTGGATGGCTACACCTTC. It specifies CASRIQGVDGYTF. J is TRBJ1-2 and V is TRBV6-1, with 7 bases that match TRBD1. The CDR3 spans 13 residues. Germline V lookup: CDR1 MNHNS, CDR2 SASEGT. Trimming at V came to 8 bases and at J to 6 bases, leaving 9 bases not matched to a gene.

Only a few counts were recorded for this clonotype. The CDR3 region is CASSPRGGGGGFTEAFF. In DNA form, the CDR3 reads TGTGCCAGCAGCCCTAGGGGGGGCGGAGGGGGATTCACTGAAGCTTTCTTT. The chain is built from TRBV7-3 and TRBJ1-1; TRBD1 is a possible D gene (6 bases). Between the trimmed V and J ends, which lost 5 bases and 4 bases, there was a span of 23 bases. The CDR3 has 17 amino acids. Germline V gene data show CDR1 as SGHTA and CDR2 as FQGTGA.

The V call is TRBV19, the J call TRBJ2-5, with a tentative D call TRBD2 (5 bases). The CDR3 runs 15 residues. V lost 5 bases to trimming and J lost 1 base, with 14 bases between them. Germline assignment: CDR1 LNHDA and CDR2 SQIVND (reference sequence). The CDR3: CASSARMEVQETQYF. CDR3 sequence (DNA): TGTGCCAGTAGTGCTAGAATGGAGGTCCAAGAGACCCAGTACTTC.

In DNA, the CDR3 is TGTGCCATCTGGACAGAGTCCGGGGAGCTGTTTTTT. Its translation: CAIWTESGELFF. The J gene is TRBJ2-2, the V gene TRBV10-3, with D perhaps TRBD1 (6 bases). V was shortened by 8 bases and J by 6 bases, with 10 bases between the two germline ends. Per the germline V gene, CDR1 is ENHRY and CDR2 is SYGVKD. The CDR3 spans 12 residues.

This clonotype has more than one count but fewer than ten. This sequence joins TRBV5-8 and TRBJ1-5, with 8 bases lining up with TRBD1. CDR1 is SGHTS, CDR2 YDEGEE, per germline. The V segment lost 4 bases and the J segment 5 bases; nucleotides outside the gene matches: 5. There are 14 residues in the CDR3. CDR3 DNA sequence: TGTGCCAGCAGCAGGACAGGGTTGGATCAGCCCCAGCATTTT. Its translation is CASSRTGLDQPQHF. The full variable domain, in which reference TRBV5-8 and TRBJ1-5 provide the parts outside the CDR3, is EAGVTQSPTHLIKTRGQQATLRCSPISGHTSVYWYQQALGLGLQFLLWYDEGEERNRGNFPPRFSGRQFPNYSSELNVNALELEDSALYLCASSRTGLDQPQHFGDGTRLSIL.

The chain couples TRBV20-1 to TRBJ2-7, with TRBD2 matching over 12 bases. Germline CDR1 and CDR2: DFQATT and SNEGSKA (reference sequence). The length of the CDR3 is 14 residues. The trim removed 3 bases at V and 5 bases at J, leaving 5 bases unmatched. DNA for the CDR3: TGCAGTGCTAGTCCGGCTAGCGGGAGGGACGAGCAGTACTTC. It specifies CSASPASGRDEQYF.

The rearrangement links TRBV5-1 to TRBJ2-5, with 8 bases matching TRBD2. CDR1 SGHRS and CDR2 YFSETQ come from the germline V gene. The CDR3 spans 18 residues. Trimming removed 4 bases from V and 1 base from J; junction bases left unmatched: 15. The CDR3 bases are TGCGCCAGCAGCCCGAGCCGGACTAGCTTACTTACCCAAGAGACCCAGTACTTC. As protein: CASSPSRTSLLTQETQYF.

This clonotype turned up a few times. CDR3 in amino acids: CASRATGAYEQYF. In nucleotides, the CDR3 is TGTGCCAGCAGAGCTACGGGGGCCTACGAGCAGTACTTC. This chain joins TRBV2 and TRBJ2-7, with a possible D match to TRBD2 (6 bases). Germline CDR1 reads SNHLY; CDR2 reads FYNNEI. Trimming took 6 bases from V and 2 from J, leaving 11 bases between them. The CDR3 length is 13 residues.

The gene calls are TRBV4-2 and TRBJ2-3, with 10 nucleotides matching TRBD2. This CDR3 contains 18 residues. Germline CDR1 LGHNA, CDR2 YNFKEQ. Germline trimming cut 3 bases from V and 4 bases from J; bases unmatched to any gene: 13. This chain's CDR3 is CASSHDEILAGRSDTQYF. DNA for the CDR3: TGTGCCAGCAGCCACGATGAGATACTAGCGGGAAGGTCAGATACGCAGTATTTT.

This clonotype was counted a few times. The chain uses TRBV7-2 and TRBJ1-1; D unclear. In germline, CDR1 is SGHTA, CDR2 FQGNSA. The ends were cut back, 5 bases at V and 4 bases at J, with 8 bases in the middle. The CDR3 spans 12 residues. DNA of the CDR3: TGTGCCAGCAGCGCAGGACTCACTGAAGCTTTCTTT. Translating gives CASSAGLTEAFF.

V and J are TRBV6-5 and TRBJ1-1; possibly TRBD1 for D (5 bases). This CDR3 is built from 15 residues. The V and J ends lost 2 bases and 6 bases respectively, with 16 bases between them. In germline, CDR1 is MNHEY, CDR2 SVGAGI. The CDR3 DNA reads TGTGCCAGCAGTTACAGTCATGTGGGGGGGTCTGAAGCTTTCTTT. Encoded protein: CASSYSHVGGSEAFF.

The chain recombines TRBV5-1 with TRBJ2-3; D uncertain. This CDR3 comprises 13 residues. Germline CDR1 reads SGHRS; CDR2 reads YFSETQ. Deletions cut 1 base from V and 7 bases from J, with 10 bases between. DNA of the CDR3: TGCGCCAGCAGCTTGAATGAACGTAATACGCAGTATTTT. Protein product: CASSLNERNTQYF.

This clonotype was seen a few times. V gene TRBV9 combines with J gene TRBJ2-5; tentative D call: TRBD1 (6 bases). V lost 4 bases and J lost 5, with 21 bases in between. In germline, CDR1 is SGDLS, CDR2 YYNGEE. The CDR3 runs to 16 residues. CDR3 nucleotides: TGTGCCAGCAGCCAAGCCCCACAGGGTGGTAGGGAGACCCAGTACTTC. It translates to CASSQAPQGGRETQYF.

A few counts support this clonotype. The chain is built from TRBV7-2 and TRBJ2-3, with D possibly TRBD2 on 5 matching bases. The germline V and J ends were trimmed by 8 bases and 2 bases, with 11 bases remaining between them. Germline loops: CDR1 SGHTA, CDR2 FQGNSA. CDR3 length: 13 amino acids. In DNA form, the CDR3 reads TGTGCCAGCCGCACGGGATTCACAGATACGCAGTATTTT. Translation: CASRTGFTDTQYF. Combining the CDR3 with reference TRBV7-2 and TRBJ2-3 gives the whole variable domain GAGVSQSPSNKVTEKGKDVELRCDPISGHTALYWYRQSLGQGLEFLIYFQGNSAPDKSGLPSDRFSAERTGGSVSTLTIQRTQQEDSAVYLCASRTGFTDTQYFGPGTRLTVL.

This sequence joins TRBV10-2 and TRBJ2-2; a possible D gene is TRBD1 (5 bases). Between the trimmed V and J ends, which lost 2 bases and 1 base, there was a span of 8 bases. The CDR3 length is 15 residues. Germline V gene sequence: CDR1 WSHSY, CDR2 SAAADI. CDR3 in amino acids: CASSEPGQNTGELFF. The CDR3 coding sequence is TGCGCCAGCAGTGAGCCCGGACAGAACACCGGGGAGCTGTTTTTT.

The sample holds a few counts of this clonotype. The rearrangement uses TRBV7-3 and TRBJ1-3, with D uncertain. In germline, CDR1 is SGHTA, CDR2 FQGTGA. The CDR3 extends over 13 amino acids. V gave up 5 bases and J gave up 4 bases, with 9 bases separating them. The CDR3 bases are TGTGCCAGCAGCCCCGCTCGAGGAAACACCATATATTTT. Its protein product is CASSPARGNTIYF.

There are a few counts of this clonotype. The chain has TRBV10-3 and TRBJ2-6; D gene ambiguous. Trimming shortened V by 0 bases and J by 2 bases, and 11 bases separated the two germline ends. Germline V lookup: CDR1 ENHRY, CDR2 SYGVKD. There are 17 residues in the CDR3. CDR3 DNA: TGTGCCATCAGTGAGTCCTATGCAGCGCCTGGGGCCAACGTCCTGACTTTC. It translates to CAISESYAAPGANVLTF.

CDR3 loop: CASSLSGGRYDEQFF. CDR3 sequence (DNA): TGTGCCAGCAGTTTATCGGGGGGGCGTTACGATGAGCAGTTCTTC. This rearrangement joins TRBV12-3 or TRBV12-4 to TRBJ2-1, with 8 nucleotides matching TRBD2. J was trimmed by 8 bases and V by 2 bases; bases with no gene match: 8. The CDR3 length is 15 residues.

The chain recombines TRBV5-1 with TRBJ2-7, with TRBD1 identical over 7 bases. The CDR3 runs 16 residues. Germline trimming cut 0 bases from V and 6 bases from J; bases unmatched to any gene: 12. CDR1 and CDR2 (germline): SGHRS, YFSETQ. CDR3 sequence (DNA): TGCGCCAGCAGCTTGGGGGGACAGAGAATACGTATCGAGCAGTACTTC. Translated: CASSLGGQRIRIEQYF.